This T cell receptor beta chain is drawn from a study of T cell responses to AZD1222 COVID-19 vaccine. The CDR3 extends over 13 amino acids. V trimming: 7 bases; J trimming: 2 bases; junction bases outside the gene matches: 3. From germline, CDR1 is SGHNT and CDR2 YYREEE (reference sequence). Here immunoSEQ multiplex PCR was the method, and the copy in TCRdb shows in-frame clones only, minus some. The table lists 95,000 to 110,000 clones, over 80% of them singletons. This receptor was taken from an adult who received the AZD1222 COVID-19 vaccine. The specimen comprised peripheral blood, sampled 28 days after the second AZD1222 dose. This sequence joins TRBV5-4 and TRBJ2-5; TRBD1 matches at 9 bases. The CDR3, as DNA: TGTGCCAGCGGACAGGGGTTACAAGAGACCCAGTACTTC. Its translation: CASGQGLQETQYF.